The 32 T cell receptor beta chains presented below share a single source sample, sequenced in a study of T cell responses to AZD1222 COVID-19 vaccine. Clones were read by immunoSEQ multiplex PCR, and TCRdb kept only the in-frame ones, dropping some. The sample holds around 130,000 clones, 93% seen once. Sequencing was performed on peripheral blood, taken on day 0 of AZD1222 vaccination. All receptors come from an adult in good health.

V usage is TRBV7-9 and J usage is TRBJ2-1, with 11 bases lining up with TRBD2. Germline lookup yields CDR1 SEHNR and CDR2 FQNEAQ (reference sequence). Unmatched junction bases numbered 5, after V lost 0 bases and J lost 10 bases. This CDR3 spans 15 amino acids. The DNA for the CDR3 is TGTGCCAGCAGCTTAGCGCTAGCGGGAGGCGGAGAGCAGTTCTTC. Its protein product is CASSLALAGGGEQFF. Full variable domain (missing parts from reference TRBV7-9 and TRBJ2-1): DTGVSQNPRHKITKRGQNVTFRCDPISEHNRLYWYRQTLGQGPEFLTYFQNEAQLEKSRLLSDRFSAERPKGSFSTLEIQRTEQGDSAMYLCASSLALAGGGEQFFGPGTRLTVL.

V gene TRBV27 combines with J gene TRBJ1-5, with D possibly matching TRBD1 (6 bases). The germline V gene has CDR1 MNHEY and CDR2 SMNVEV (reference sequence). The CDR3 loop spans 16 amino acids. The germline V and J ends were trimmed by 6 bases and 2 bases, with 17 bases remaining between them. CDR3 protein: CASRGGGRAGNQPQHF. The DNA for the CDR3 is TGTGCCAGCAGGGGTGGGGGCAGGGCGGGCAATCAGCCCCAGCATTTT.

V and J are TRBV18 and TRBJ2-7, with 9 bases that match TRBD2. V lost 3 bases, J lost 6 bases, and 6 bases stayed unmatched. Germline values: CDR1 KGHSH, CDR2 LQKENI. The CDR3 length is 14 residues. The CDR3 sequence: CASSPRTSEGEQYF. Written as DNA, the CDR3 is TGTGCCAGCTCACCGCGGACTAGCGAGGGCGAGCAGTACTTC.

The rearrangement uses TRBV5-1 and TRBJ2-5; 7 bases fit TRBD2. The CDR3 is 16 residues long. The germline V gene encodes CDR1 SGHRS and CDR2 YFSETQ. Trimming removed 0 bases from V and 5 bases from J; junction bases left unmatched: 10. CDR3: CASSLGSGRERETQYF. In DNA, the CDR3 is TGCGCCAGCAGCTTGGGGTCCGGGCGGGAGAGGGAGACCCAGTACTTC.

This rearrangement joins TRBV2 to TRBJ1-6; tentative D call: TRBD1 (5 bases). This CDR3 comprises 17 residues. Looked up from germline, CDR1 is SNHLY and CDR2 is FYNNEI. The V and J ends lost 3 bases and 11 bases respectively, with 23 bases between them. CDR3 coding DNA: TGTGCCAGCAGTGACGAGGGGATGGGCTCAACTAGTACACCCCTCCACTTT. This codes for CASSDEGMGSTSTPLHF.

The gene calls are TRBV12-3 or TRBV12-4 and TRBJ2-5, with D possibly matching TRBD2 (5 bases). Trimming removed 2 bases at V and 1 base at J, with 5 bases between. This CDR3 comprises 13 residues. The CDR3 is CASSLLAQETQYF. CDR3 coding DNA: TGTGCCAGCAGTTTACTAGCCCAAGAGACCCAGTACTTC.

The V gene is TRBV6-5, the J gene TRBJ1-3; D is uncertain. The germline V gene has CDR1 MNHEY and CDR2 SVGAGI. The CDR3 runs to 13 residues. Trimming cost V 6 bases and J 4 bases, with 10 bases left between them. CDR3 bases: TGTGCCAGCAGCGCGAACGGGGGAAACACCATATATTTT. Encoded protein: CASSANGGNTIYF.

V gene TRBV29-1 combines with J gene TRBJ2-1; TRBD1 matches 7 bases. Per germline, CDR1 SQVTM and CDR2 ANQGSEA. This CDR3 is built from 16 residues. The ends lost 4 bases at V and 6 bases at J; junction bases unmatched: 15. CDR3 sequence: CSVVLRAGGSGNEQFF. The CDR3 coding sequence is TGCAGCGTTGTTCTGAGGGCAGGGGGTTCGGGCAATGAGCAGTTCTTC.

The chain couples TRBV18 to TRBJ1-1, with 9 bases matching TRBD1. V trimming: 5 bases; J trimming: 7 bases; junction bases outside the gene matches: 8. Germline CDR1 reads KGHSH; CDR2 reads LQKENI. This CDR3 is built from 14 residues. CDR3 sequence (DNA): TGTGCCAGCTCAACACAGGGGGCGCGTAATGAAGCTTTCTTT. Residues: CASSTQGARNEAFF. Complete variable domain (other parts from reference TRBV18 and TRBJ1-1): NAGVMQNPRHLVRRRGQEARLRCSPMKGHSHVYWYRQLPEEGLKFMVYLQKENIIDESGMPKERFSAEFPKEGPSILRIQQVVRGDSAAYFCASSTQGARNEAFFGQGTRLTVV.

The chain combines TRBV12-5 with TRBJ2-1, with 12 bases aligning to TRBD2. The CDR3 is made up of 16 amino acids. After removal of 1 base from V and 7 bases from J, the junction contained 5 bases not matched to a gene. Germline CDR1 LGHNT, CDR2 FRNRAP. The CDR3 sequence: CASGLGSSGRGNEQFF. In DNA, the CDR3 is TGTGCTAGTGGTTTGGGTTCTAGCGGGAGGGGGAATGAGCAGTTCTTC.

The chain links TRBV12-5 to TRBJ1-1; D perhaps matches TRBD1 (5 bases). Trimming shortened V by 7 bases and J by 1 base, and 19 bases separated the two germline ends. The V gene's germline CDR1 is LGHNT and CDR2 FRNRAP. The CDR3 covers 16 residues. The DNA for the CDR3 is TGTGCTAGTGCCCTGGGGGTGTCAGGTGGGAACACTGAAGCTTTCTTT. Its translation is CASALGVSGGNTEAFF.

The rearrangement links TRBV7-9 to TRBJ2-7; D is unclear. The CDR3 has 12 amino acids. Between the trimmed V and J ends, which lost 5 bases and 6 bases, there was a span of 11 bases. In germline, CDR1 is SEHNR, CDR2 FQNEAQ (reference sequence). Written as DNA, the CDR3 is TGTGCCAGCAGCCGGACGACTGTCGAGCAGTACTTC. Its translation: CASSRTTVEQYF.

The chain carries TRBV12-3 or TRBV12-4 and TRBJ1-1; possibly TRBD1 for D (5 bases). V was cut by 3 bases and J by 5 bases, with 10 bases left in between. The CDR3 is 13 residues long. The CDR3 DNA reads TGTGCCAGCAGTTTGTGGGGGGGGACTGAAGCTTTCTTT. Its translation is CASSLWGGTEAFF.

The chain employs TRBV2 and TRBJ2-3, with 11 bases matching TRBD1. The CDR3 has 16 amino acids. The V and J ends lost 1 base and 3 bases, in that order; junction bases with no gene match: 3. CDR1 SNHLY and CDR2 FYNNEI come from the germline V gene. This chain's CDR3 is CASSEEGTGGTDTQYF. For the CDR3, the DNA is TGTGCCAGCAGTGAAGAGGGGACAGGGGGTACAGATACGCAGTATTTT.

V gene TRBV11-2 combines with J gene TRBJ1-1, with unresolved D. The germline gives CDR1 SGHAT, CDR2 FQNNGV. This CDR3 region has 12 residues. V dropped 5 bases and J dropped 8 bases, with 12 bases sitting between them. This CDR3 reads CASSRSSREAFF. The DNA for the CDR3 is TGTGCCAGCAGCCGCTCAAGTCGGGAAGCTTTCTTT.

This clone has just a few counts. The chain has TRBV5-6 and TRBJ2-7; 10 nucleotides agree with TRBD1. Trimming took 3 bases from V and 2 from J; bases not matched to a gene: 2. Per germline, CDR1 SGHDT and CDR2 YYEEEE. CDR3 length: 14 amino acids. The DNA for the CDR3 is TGTGCCAGCAGCTGGGGGACAGGGGCCTACGAGCAGTACTTC. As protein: CASSWGTGAYEQYF.

The CDR3 DNA follows: TGTGCCAGCAGTGAAGGGCCGATAAACACTGAAGCTTTCTTT. As protein: CASSEGPINTEAFF. The chain joins TRBV6-1 to TRBJ1-1; the D is unclear. This CDR3 has 14 amino acids. Germline assignment: CDR1 MNHNS and CDR2 SASEGT. V lost 1 base and J lost 2, with 8 bases in between.

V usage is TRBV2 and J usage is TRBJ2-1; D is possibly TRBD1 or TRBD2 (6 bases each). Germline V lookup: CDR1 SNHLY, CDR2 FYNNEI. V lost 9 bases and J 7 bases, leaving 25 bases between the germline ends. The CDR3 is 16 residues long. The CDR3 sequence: CASDTGKGTLWNEQFF. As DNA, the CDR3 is TGTGCCAGTGATACAGGGAAAGGGACTCTTTGGAATGAGCAGTTCTTC. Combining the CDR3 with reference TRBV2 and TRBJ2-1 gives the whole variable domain EPEVTQTPSHQVTQMGQEVILRCVPISNHLYFYWYRQILGQKVEFLVSFYNNEISEKSEIFDDQFSVERPDGSNFTLKIRSTKLEDSAMYFCASDTGKGTLWNEQFFGPGTRLTVL.

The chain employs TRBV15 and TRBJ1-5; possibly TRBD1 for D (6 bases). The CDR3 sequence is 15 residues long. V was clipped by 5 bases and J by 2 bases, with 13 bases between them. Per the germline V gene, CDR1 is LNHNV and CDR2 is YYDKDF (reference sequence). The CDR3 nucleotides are TGTGCCACCAGCTCAGCAGGGGCGGGCAATCAGCCCCAGCATTTT. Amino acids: CATSSAGAGNQPQHF.

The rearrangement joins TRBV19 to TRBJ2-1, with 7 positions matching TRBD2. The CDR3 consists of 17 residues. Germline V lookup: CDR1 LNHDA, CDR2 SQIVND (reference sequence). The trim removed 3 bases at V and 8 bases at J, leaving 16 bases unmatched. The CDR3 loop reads CASSIIVTGGRKYEQFF. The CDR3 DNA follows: TGTGCCAGTAGTATTATCGTAACGGGAGGTCGAAAGTATGAGCAGTTCTTC. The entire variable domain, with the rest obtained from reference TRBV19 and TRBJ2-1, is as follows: DGGITQSPKYLFRKEGQNVTLSCEQNLNHDAMYWYRQDPGQGLRLIYYSQIVNDFQKGDIAEGYSVSREKKESFPLTVTSAQKNPTAFYLCASSIIVTGGRKYEQFFGPGTRLTVL.

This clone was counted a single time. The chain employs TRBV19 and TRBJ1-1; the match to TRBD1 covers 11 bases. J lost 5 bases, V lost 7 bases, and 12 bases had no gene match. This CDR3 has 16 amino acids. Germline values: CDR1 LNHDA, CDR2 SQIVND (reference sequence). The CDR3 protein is CASTFGQGARRTEAFF. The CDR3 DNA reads TGTGCCAGTACCTTCGGACAGGGGGCAAGGCGGACTGAAGCTTTCTTT.

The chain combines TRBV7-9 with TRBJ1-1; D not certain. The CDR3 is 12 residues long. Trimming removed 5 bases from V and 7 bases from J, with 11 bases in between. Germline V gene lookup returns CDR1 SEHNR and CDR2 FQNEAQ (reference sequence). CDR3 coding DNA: TGTGCCAGCAGCCTAGAACGTGGTGAAGCTTTCTTT. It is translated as CASSLERGEAFF.

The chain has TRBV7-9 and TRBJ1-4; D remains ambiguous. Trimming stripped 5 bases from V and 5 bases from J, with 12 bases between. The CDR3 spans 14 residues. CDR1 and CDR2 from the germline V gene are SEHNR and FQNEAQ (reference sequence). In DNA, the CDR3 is TGTGCCAGCAGCCCCATGGGGATGAATGAAAAACTGTTTTTT. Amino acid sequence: CASSPMGMNEKLFF.

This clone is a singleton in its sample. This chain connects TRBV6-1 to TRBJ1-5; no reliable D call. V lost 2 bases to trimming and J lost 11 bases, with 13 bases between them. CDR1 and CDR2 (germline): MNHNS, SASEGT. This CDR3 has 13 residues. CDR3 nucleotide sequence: TGTGCCAGCAGTGAATCGGGATTTAGTGCCCAGCATTTT. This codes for CASSESGFSAQHF.

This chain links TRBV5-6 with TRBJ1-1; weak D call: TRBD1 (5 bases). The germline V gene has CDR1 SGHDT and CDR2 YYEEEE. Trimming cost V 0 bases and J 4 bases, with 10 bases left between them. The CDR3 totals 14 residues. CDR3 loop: CASSLAGVSTEAFF. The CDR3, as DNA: TGTGCCAGCAGCTTGGCGGGGGTAAGCACTGAAGCTTTCTTT.

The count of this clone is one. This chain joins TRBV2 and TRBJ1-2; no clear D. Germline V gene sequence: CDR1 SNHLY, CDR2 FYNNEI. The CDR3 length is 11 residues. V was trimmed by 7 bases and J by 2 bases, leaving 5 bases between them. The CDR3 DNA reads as TGTGCCAGCAATCGGAACTATGGCTACACCTTC. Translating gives CASNRNYGYTF.

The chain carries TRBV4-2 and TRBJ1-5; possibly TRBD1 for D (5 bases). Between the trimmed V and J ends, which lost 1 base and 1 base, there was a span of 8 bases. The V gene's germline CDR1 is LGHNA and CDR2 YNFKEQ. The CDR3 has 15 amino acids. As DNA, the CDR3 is TGTGCCAGCAGCCAAGGGCGGGGGAGCAATCAGCCCCAGCATTTT. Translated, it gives CASSQGRGSNQPQHF.

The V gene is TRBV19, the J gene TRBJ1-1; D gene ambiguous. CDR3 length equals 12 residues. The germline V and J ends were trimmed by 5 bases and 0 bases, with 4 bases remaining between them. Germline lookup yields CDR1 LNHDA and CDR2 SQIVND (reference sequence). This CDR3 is CASSWVNTEAFF. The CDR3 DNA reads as TGTGCCAGTAGTTGGGTGAACACTGAAGCTTTCTTT.

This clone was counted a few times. Here the CDR3 reads CASSQGAAVQVIPYNEQFF. The CDR3 DNA follows: TGCGCCAGCAGCCAAGGGGCAGCTGTTCAGGTAATACCCTACAATGAGCAGTTCTTC. The V and J genes are TRBV4-1 and TRBJ2-1; D remains unclear. The CDR3 runs 19 residues. V was trimmed by 1 base and J by 2 bases, leaving 21 bases between them. The germline CDR1 and CDR2 sequences are MGHRA and YSYEKL.

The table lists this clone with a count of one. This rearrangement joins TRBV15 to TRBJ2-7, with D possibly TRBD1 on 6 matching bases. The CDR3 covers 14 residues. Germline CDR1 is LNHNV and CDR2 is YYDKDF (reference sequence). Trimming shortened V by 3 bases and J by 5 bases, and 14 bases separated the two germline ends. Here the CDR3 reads CATSRTGLGHEQYF. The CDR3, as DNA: TGTGCCACCAGCAGGACAGGTTTGGGCCACGAGCAGTACTTC.

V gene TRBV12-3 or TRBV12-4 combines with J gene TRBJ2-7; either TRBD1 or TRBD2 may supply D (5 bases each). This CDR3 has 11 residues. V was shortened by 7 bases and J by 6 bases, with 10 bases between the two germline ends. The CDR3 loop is CASTRGLEQYF. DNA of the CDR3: TGTGCCAGCACGAGGGGTCTCGAGCAGTACTTC.

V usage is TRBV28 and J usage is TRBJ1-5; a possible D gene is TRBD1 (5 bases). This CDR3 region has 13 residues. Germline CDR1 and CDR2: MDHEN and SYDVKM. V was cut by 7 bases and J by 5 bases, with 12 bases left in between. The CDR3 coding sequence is TGTGCCAGCAAGCAGGGATTAGATCAGCCCCAGCATTTT. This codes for CASKQGLDQPQHF.